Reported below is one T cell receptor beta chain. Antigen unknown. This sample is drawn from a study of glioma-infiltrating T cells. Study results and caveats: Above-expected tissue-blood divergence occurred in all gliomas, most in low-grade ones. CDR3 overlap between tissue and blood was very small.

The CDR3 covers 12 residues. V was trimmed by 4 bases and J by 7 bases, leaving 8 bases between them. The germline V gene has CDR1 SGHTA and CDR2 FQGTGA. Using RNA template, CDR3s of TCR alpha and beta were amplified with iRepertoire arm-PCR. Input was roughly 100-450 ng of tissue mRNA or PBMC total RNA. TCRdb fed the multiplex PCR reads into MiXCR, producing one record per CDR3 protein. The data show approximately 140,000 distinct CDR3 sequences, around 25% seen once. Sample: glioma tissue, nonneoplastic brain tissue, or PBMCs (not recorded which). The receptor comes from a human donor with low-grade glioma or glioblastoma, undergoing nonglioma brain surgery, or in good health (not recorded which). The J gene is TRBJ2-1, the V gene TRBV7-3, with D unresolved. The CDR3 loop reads CASSSGPNEQFF. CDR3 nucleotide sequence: TGTGCCAGCAGCTCGGGCCCAAATGAGCAGTTCTTC.